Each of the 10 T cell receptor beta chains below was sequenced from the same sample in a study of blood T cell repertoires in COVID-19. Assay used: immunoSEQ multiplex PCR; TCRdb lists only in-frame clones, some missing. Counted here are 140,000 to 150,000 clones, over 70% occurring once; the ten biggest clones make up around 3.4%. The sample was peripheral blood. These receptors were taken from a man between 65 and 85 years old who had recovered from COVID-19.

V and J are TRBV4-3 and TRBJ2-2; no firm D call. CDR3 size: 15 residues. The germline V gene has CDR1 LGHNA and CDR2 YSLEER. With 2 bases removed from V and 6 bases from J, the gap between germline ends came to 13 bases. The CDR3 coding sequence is TGCGCCAGCAGCCAATCATACCTTGGCCCCGGGGAGCTGTTTTTT. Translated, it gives CASSQSYLGPGELFF.

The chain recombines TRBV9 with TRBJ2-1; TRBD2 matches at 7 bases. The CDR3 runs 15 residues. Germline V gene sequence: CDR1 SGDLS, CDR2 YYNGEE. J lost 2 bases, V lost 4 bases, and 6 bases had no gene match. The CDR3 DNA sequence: TGTGCCAGCAGCCCCCCCGGGGGGACCTACAATGAGCAGTTCTTC. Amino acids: CASSPPGGTYNEQFF.

CDR3 sequence: CATSRDLAGSYNEQFF. In nucleotides, the CDR3 is TGTGCCACCAGCAGAGATCTAGCGGGGTCCTACAATGAGCAGTTCTTC. The chain links TRBV15 to TRBJ2-1; 9 nucleotides align to TRBD2. CDR1 is LNHNV and CDR2 is YYDKDF in the germline V gene (reference sequence). Losses at the gene ends were 0 bases for V and 1 base for J; bases not matched to a gene: 1. This CDR3 contains 16 residues.

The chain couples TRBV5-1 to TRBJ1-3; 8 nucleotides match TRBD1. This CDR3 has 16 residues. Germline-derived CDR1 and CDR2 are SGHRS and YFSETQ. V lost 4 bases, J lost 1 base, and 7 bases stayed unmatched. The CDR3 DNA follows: TGCGCCAGCAGCCGTGGACAGGGCGGATCTGGAAACACCATATATTTT. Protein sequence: CASSRGQGGSGNTIYF.

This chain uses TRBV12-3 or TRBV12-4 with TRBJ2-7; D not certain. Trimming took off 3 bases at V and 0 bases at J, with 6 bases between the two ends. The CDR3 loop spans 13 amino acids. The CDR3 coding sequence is TGTGCCAGCAGTTTCCACAACTCCTACGAGCAGTACTTC. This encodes CASSFHNSYEQYF.

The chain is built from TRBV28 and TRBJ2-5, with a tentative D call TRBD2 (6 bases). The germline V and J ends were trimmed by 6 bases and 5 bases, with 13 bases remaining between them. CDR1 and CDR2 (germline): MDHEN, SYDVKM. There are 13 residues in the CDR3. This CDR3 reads CASSQEGPETQYF. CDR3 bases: TGTGCCAGCAGCCAGGAGGGACCGGAGACCCAGTACTTC.

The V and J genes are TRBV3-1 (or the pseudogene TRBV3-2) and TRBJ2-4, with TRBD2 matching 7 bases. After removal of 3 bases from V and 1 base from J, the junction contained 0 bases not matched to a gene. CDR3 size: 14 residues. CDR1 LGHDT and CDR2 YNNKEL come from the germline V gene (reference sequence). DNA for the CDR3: TGTGCCAGCAGCCAGCGGGGGGCCAAAAACATTCAGTACTTC. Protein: CASSQRGAKNIQYF.

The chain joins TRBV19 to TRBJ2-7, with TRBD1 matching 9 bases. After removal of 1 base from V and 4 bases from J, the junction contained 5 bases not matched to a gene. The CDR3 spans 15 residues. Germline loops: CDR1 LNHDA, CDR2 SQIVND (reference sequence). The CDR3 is CASSIAGTGRYEQYF. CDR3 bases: TGTGCCAGTAGTATAGCGGGGACAGGGAGGTACGAGCAGTACTTC.

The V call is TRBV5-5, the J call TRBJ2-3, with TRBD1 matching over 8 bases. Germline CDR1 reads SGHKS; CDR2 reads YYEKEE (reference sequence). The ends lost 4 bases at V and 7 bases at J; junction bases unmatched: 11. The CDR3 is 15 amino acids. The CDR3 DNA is TGTGCCAGCAGCCGGCAGGACAGGGTGGGGAATACGCAGTATTTT. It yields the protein CASSRQDRVGNTQYF.

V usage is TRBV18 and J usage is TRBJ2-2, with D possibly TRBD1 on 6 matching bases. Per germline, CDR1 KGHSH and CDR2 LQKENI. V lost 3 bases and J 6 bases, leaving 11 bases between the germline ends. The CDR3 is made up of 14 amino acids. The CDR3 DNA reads TGTGCCAGCTCACCTACAGGGTTGGCCGGGGAGCTGTTTTTT. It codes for CASSPTGLAGELFF.